This T cell receptor beta chain derives from a study of T-cell memory formation after mild COVID-19. This clonotype was counted a few times. Its specificity is not known. After 5'RACE with constant-segment primers, TCR alpha and TCR beta cDNA libraries carrying sample barcodes and UMIs were obtained. TCRdb independently ran MiXCR on the 5' RACE reads; one entry per CDR3 protein. Of about 110,000 distinct CDR3 sequences in the sample, 15% to 20% were seen once. V was pared by 1 base and J by 2 bases, with 11 bases between. The CDR3 is 15 residues long. Study observations and caveats: Most CD4+ clones that shrank were in CM and EM, while CD8+ ones turned up in EMRA. Second-wave clones with a day 37 peak had unconfirmed SARS-CoV-2 specificity.

The rearrangement uses TRBV12-3 or TRBV12-4 and TRBJ1-1; D call uncertain. The sample taken for sequencing was PBMCs or a T cell subset sorted from them (not recorded which). This TCR came from a man aged 18 to 30 who had mild COVID-19 (a few samples of this study predate the infection). Cell type and time point are not known. CDR3 region: CASSLDGERNTEAFF. The CDR3, as DNA: TGTGCCAGCAGTTTAGATGGGGAGAGAAACACTGAAGCTTTCTTT.